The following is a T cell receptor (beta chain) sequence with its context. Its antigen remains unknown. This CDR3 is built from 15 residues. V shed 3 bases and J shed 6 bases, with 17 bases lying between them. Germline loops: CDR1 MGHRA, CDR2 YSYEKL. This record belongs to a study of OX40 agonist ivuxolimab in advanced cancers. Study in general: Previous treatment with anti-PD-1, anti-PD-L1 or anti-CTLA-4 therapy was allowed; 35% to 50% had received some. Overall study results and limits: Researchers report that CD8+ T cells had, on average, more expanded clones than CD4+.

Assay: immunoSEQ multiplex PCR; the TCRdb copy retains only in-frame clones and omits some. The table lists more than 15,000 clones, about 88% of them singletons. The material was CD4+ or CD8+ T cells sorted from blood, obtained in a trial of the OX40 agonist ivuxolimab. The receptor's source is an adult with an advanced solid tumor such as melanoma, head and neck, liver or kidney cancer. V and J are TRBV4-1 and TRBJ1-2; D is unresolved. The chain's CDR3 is CASSHLGKPADGYTF. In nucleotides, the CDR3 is TGCGCCAGCAGCCACCTTGGGAAGCCAGCGGATGGCTACACCTTC.